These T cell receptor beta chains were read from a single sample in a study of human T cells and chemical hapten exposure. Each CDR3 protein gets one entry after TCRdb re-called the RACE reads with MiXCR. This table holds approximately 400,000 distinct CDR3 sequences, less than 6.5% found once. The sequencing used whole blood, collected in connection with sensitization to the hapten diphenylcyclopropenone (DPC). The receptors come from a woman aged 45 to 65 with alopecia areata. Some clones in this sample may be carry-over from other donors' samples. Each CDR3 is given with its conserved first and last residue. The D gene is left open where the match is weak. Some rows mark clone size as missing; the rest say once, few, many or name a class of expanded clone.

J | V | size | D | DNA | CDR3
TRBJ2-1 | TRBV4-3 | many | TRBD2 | TGCGCCAGCAGCCAAGATTTGGCGGGACTAAATGAGCAGTTCTTC | CASSQDLAGLNEQFF
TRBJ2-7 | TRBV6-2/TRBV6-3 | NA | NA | TGTGCCAGCAGAAAAAACCGGGACGTCACCTACGAGCAGTACTTC | CASRKNRDVTYEQYF
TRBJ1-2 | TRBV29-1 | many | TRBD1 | TGCAGCGTTGATAGGGAGACAGGGAGTGGCTACACCTTC | CSVDRETGSGYTF
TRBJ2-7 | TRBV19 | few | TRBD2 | TGTGCCAGCCAAACCTCTAGCGGGAGCTACGAGCAGTACTTC | CASQTSSGSYEQYF
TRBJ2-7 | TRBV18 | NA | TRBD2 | TGTGCCAGCTCGCCACCGGGAGGAGTCTACGAGCAGTACTTC | CASSPPGGVYEQYF
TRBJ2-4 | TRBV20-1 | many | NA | TGCAGTGCTATTAAAGGGGCCGGGACCAAAAACATTCAGTACTTC | CSAIKGAGTKNIQYF
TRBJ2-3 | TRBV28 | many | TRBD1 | TGTGCCAGCTCCCTTAGGGACAGCAGCGCAGATACGCAGTATTTT | CASSLRDSSADTQYF
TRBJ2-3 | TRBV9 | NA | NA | TGTGCCAGCAGCGTAGTAGGTAGCTGGGGACCCCCTTTCACAGATACGCAGTATTTT | CASSVVGSWGPPFTDTQYF
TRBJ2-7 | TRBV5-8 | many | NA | TGTGCCAGCAGCTTATGGGGAAACGAGCAGTACTTC | CASSLWGNEQYF
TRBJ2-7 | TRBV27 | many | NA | TGTGCCAGCATCGGCGCAGGCCGCTACGAGCAGTACTTC | CASIGAGRYEQYF
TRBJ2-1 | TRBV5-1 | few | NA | TGCGCCAGCAGTCAACAACGGATTCCGGCTAGGTACAATGAGCAGTTCTTC | CASSQQRIPARYNEQFF
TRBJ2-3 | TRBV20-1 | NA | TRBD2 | TGCAGTGCTAGGGCTAGCGGGGGGGCGGCAGATACGCAGTATTTT | CSARASGGAADTQYF
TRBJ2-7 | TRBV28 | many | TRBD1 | TGTGCCAGCAGTTTAATTAGGTGGGGACAGGGGTCCTACGAGCAGTACTTC | CASSLIRWGQGSYEQYF
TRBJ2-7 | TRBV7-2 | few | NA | TGTGCCAGCAGCTCCAGTCTAGGGCTGTACTTC | CASSSSLGLYF
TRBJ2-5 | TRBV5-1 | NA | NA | TGCGCCAGCGGGGTTTTCCAAGAGACCCAGTACTTC | CASGVFQETQYF
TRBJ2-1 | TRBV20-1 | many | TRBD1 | TGCAGTGCTAGGACAGGGATGGGGAATGAGCAGTTCTTC | CSARTGMGNEQFF
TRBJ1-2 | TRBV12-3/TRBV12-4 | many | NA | TGTGCCAGCAGTTCAATGCTGGGCTACACCTTC | CASSSMLGYTF
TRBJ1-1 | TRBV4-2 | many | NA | TGTGCCAGCAGCCAGGCGGGCAAGGACACTGAAGCTTTCTTT | CASSQAGKDTEAFF
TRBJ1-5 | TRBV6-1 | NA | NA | TGTGCCAGCGGGGAGGTCACTGTACAGCCCCAGCATTTT | CASGEVTVQPQHF
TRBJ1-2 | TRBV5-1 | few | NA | TGCGCCAGTAGCTTGGGAGGGACGCGGAACTATGGCTACACCTTC | CASSLGGTRNYGYTF
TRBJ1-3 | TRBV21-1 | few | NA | TGTGCCAGCAGCACGGACCCGAGCTCTGGAAACACCATATATTTT | CASSTDPSSGNTIYF
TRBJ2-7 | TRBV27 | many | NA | TGTGCCAGCAGTTTAATAGGTTCAGGGACCGAGCAGTACTTC | CASSLIGSGTEQYF
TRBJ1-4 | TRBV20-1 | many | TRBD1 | TGCAGTGCTCCGGACAGGGGGCTCCTTAATGAAAAACTGTTTTTT | CSAPDRGLLNEKLFF
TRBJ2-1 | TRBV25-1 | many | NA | TGTGCCAGCAGTGAATGGTACAGGAGCAATGAGCAGTTCTTC | CASSEWYRSNEQFF
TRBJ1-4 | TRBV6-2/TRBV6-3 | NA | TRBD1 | TGTGCCAGCAGTTACGGCAGGGGGCGCGAAAAACTGTTTTTT | CASSYGRGREKLFF
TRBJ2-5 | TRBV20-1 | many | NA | TGCAGTGCTAGAAGTGCAGGGAGAGTGGGGAAGACCCAGTACTTC | CSARSAGRVGKTQYF
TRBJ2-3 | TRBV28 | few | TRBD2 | TGTGCCAGCAGGGACGGCGGGGGAGATACGCAGTATTTT | CASRDGGGDTQYF
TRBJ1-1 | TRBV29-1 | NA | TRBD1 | TGCAGCGTTGTGGGACAGAAGTCTGAAGCTTTCTTT | CSVVGQKSEAFF
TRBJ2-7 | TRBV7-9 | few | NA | TGTGCCAGCAGCTTACAGAACAGCCTTCCGTTCTACGAGCAGTACTTC | CASSLQNSLPFYEQYF
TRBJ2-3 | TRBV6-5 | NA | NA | TGTGCCAGCAGTTACAATCTTCGGCCGGGGGTTGGAGATACGCAGTATTTT | CASSYNLRPGVGDTQYF
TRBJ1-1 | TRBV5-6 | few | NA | TGTGCCAGCAGCTTTATCGGGAGAATGAACACTGAAGCTTTCTTT | CASSFIGRMNTEAFF
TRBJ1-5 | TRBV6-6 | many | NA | TGTGCCACCTCGGACGGCGTTGATCAGCCCCAGCATTTT | CATSDGVDQPQHF
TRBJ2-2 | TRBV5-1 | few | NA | TGCGCCAGCAGCACAAGACGAGAATTCACCGGGGAGCTGTTTTTT | CASSTRREFTGELFF
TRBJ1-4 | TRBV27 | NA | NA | TGTGCCAGCAGTTTCGAGCGGGGGCCGACTAATGAAAAACTGTTTTTT | CASSFERGPTNEKLFF
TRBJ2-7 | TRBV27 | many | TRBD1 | TGTGCCAGCAGTCCCGGGACAGGAATAGGCGACGAGCAGTACTTC | CASSPGTGIGDEQYF
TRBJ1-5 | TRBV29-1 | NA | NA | TGCAGCGTTGGGGCGGGGCTCAATCAGCCCCAGCATTTT | CSVGAGLNQPQHF
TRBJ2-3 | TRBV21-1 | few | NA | TGTGCCAGCAGCAATTCTGGCCCGTTACTAGCGGGACCCCAAGATACGCAGTATTTT | CASSNSGPLLAGPQDTQYF
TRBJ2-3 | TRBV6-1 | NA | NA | TGTGCCAGCATGAGCAAGTCTTGGAGGGAGACCAACACAGATACGCAGTATTTT | CASMSKSWRETNTDTQYF
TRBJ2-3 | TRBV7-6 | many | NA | TGTGCCAGCAGCTTAGCGGCGAGGGGGGTTATAGATACGCAGTATTTT | CASSLAARGVIDTQYF
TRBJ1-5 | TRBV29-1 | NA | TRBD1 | TGCAGCGTTGGAGCGAAGGGGGCAGCCCAGCATTTT | CSVGAKGAAQHF
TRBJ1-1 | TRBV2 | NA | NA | TGTGCCAGCAGTGAACACCCTCAAGGCACTGAAGCTTTCTTT | CASSEHPQGTEAFF
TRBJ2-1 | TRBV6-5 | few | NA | TGTGCCAGCAGTTATGGCGCGGGACGGCACAATGAGCAGTTCTTC | CASSYGAGRHNEQFF
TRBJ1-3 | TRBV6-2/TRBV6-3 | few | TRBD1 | TGTGCCAGCAGTGACTTTCCGGGACAGAGAACGGGCAACGGAAACACCATATATTTT | CASSDFPGQRTGNGNTIYF
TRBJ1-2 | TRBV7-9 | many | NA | TGTGCCAGCAGCTCCCTACAGGGAATGGGGCCCTATGGCTACACCTTC | CASSSLQGMGPYGYTF
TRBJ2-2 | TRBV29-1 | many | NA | TGCAGCGTTGAAGGACAGCAGCTGACACCCGGGGAGCTGTTTTTT | CSVEGQQLTPGELFF
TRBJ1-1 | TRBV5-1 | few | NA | TGCGCCAGCAGCCCAGAGGGGCGGAAGACTGAAGCTTTCTTT | CASSPEGRKTEAFF
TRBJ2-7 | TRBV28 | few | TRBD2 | TGTGCCAGCAGTTTCTGGGGGACTAGTACCTCCTACGAGCAGTACTTC | CASSFWGTSTSYEQYF
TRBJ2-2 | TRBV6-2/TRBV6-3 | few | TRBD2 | TGTGCCAGCAGTTCGGTCAGCGGGAGGCCCCGCACCGGGGAGCTGTTTTTT | CASSSVSGRPRTGELFF
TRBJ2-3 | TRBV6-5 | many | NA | TGTGCCAGCAGTTGGGGGGCGGAAAACGCAGATACGCAGTATTTT | CASSWGAENADTQYF
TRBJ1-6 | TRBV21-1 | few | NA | TGTGCCAGAGAGAAGACAATCAGTAATTCACCCCTCCACTTT | CAREKTISNSPLHF
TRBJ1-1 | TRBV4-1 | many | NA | TGCGCCAGCAGCCAAGTTTACAGGGTCGACACTGAAGCTTTCTTT | CASSQVYRVDTEAFF
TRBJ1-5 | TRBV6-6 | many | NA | TGTGCCAGCAGTTACAGGGCTCGCAATCAGCCCCAGCATTTT | CASSYRARNQPQHF
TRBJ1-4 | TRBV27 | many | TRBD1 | TGTGCCAGCACGAGGGGGCGCGGTGAAAAACTGTTTTTT | CASTRGRGEKLFF